Following are 28 T cell receptor beta chains from one sample sequenced in a study of somatic mutations in cytotoxic T cells in rheumatoid arthritis. Assay: immunoSEQ multiplex PCR; the TCRdb copy retains only in-frame clones and omits some. The repertoire holds over 15,000 clones, around 67% seen once, with over 15% in the top ten. Source material: CD8+ T cells sorted from blood. These receptors all stem from an adult with rheumatoid arthritis.

J is TRBJ2-3 and V is TRBV27; D uncertain. Per the germline V gene, CDR1 is MNHEY and CDR2 is SMNVEV (reference sequence). Trimming took off 6 bases at V and 4 bases at J, with 11 bases between the two ends. The CDR3 consists of 13 residues. The CDR3: CASRDLPADTQYF. The CDR3 DNA reads as TGTGCCAGCAGGGATCTACCCGCAGATACGCAGTATTTT.

The chain recombines TRBV7-6 with TRBJ2-7, with no clear D. V lost 5 bases and J lost 7, with 15 bases in between. The germline gives CDR1 SGHVS, CDR2 FNYEAQ. The CDR3 contains 13 residues. The CDR3: CASSPSRDKEQYF. The CDR3 DNA reads as TGTGCCAGCAGCCCCTCCCGTGATAAGGAGCAGTACTTC.

The chain carries TRBV11-1 and TRBJ2-5, with D unresolved. Per the germline V gene, CDR1 is SGHAT and CDR2 is FQDESV (reference sequence). The germline V and J ends were trimmed by 5 bases and 3 bases, with 16 bases remaining between them. The length of the CDR3 is 15 residues. The CDR3 DNA sequence: TGTGCCAGCAGCCCGGTTTGGGGAAAAAAAGAGACCCAGTACTTC. Encoded protein: CASSPVWGKKETQYF. The complete variable domain, with remaining parts taken from reference TRBV11-1 and TRBJ2-5, reads EAEVAQSPRYKITEKSQAVAFWCDPISGHATLYWYRQILGQGPELLVQFQDESVVDDSQLPKDRFSAERLKGVDSTLKIQPAELGDSAMYLCASSPVWGKKETQYFGPGTRLLVL.

The chain recombines TRBV5-5 with TRBJ2-1; D gene unclear. This CDR3 spans 15 amino acids. Trimming left V 1 base short and J 4 bases short, with 12 bases between. CDR1 and CDR2 from the germline V gene are SGHKS and YYEKEE (reference sequence). The CDR3 protein is CASSLQWIGYNEQFF. The DNA for the CDR3 is TGTGCCAGCAGCTTGCAATGGATCGGTTACAATGAGCAGTTCTTC.

The chain has TRBV9 and TRBJ1-5; D gene unclear. The germline V and J ends were trimmed by 5 bases and 2 bases, with 14 bases remaining between them. Germline-derived CDR1 and CDR2 are SGDLS and YYNGEE. This CDR3 is 15 amino acids long. This chain's CDR3 is CASSGGSRRNQPQHF. The DNA for the CDR3 is TGTGCCAGCAGTGGAGGGTCTAGGCGCAATCAGCCCCAGCATTTT.

This sequence joins TRBV10-2 and TRBJ2-6; D unresolved. V lost 8 bases, J lost 1 base, and 3 bases lay in between. The germline V gene has CDR1 WSHSY and CDR2 SAAADI. This CDR3 contains 12 residues. CDR3 sequence (DNA): TGCGCCAGCGGGTCTGGGGCCAACGTCCTGACTTTC. Its protein product is CASGSGANVLTF.

This clone was picked up a small number of times. The chain combines TRBV4-3 with TRBJ2-1; TRBD2 aligns across 9 bases. Germline CDR1 is LGHNA and CDR2 is YSLEER. V was pared by 1 base and J by 0 bases, with 7 bases of the junction left unmatched. The CDR3 covers 18 residues. The CDR3 region has the DNA TGCGCCAGCAGCCAAGGAGGACTAGCGTCAAGCTCCTACAATGAGCAGTTCTTC. As protein: CASSQGGLASSSYNEQFF.

J is TRBJ1-4 and V is TRBV27, with 7 positions matching TRBD1. CDR3 length: 14 amino acids. The junction had 3 bases not matched to a gene; V was cut back by 4 bases and J by 4 bases. Germline assignment: CDR1 MNHEY and CDR2 SMNVEV (reference sequence). The CDR3 spells CASSSQGNNEKLFF. The CDR3 DNA reads as TGTGCCAGCAGTTCACAGGGGAATAATGAAAAACTGTTTTTT.

This clone has a handful of counts. The rearrangement joins TRBV16 to TRBJ2-7; D not resolved. Germline V gene sequence: CDR1 KGHSY, CDR2 FQNENV. V was pared by 0 bases and J by 2 bases, with 5 bases between. This CDR3 has 13 amino acids. The CDR3 loop reads CASSQSLAYEQYF. The CDR3 bases are TGTGCCAGCAGCCAATCTTTAGCCTACGAGCAGTACTTC. Drawing the rest from reference TRBV16 and TRBJ2-7, the complete variable domain is GEEVAQTPKHLVRGEGQKAKLYCAPIKGHSYVFWYQQVLKNEFKFLISFQNENVFDETGMPKERFSAKCLPNSPCSLEIQATKLEDSAVYFCASSQSLAYEQYFGPGTRLTVT.

The rearrangement uses TRBV6-6 and TRBJ2-7; D is perhaps TRBD2 (5 bases). The CDR3 consists of 14 residues. The ends were cut back, 5 bases at V and 6 bases at J, with 17 bases in the middle. Germline V gene sequence: CDR1 MNHNY, CDR2 SVGAGI (reference sequence). The DNA for the CDR3 is TGTGCCAGCAGTGATTCTAGCACCCTAAGCGAGCAGTACTTC. Amino acid sequence: CASSDSSTLSEQYF.

This clone was observed once. CDR3 sequence: CSVEDWRGKGETQYF. DNA for the CDR3: TGCAGCGTTGAAGATTGGCGGGGTAAGGGCGAGACCCAGTACTTC. The chain uses TRBV29-1 and TRBJ2-5; maybe TRBD2 (6 bases). Germline CDR1 SQVTM, CDR2 ANQGSEA. The ends were cut back, 0 bases at V and 5 bases at J, with 16 bases in the middle. This CDR3 has 15 residues.

This clone was detected a few times. V usage is TRBV6-1 and J usage is TRBJ2-7, with D perhaps matching TRBD1 (5 bases). This CDR3 spans 13 amino acids. Trimming shortened V by 7 bases and J by 0 bases, and 10 bases separated the two germline ends. The germline V gene encodes CDR1 MNHNS and CDR2 SASEGT. CDR3 DNA: TGTGCCAGCATTGACAGCCCCTCCTACGAGCAGTACTTC. Translating it yields CASIDSPSYEQYF.

The CDR3 loop reads CASSLLAGEETQYF. The CDR3 DNA reads as TGTGCCAGCAGTTTGCTAGCGGGGGAAGAGACCCAGTACTTC. V gene TRBV28 combines with J gene TRBJ2-5; TRBD2 matches at 10 bases. The CDR3 spans 14 residues. Germline CDR1 and CDR2: MDHEN and SYDVKM. Unmatched junction bases numbered 1, after V lost 3 bases and J lost 3 bases.

The CDR3 sequence is CASSYRGAYEQYF. CDR3 nucleotide sequence: TGTGCCAGCAGTTACAGGGGGGCCTACGAGCAGTACTTC. V and J are TRBV6-5 and TRBJ2-7; D might be TRBD1 or TRBD2, each matching 6 bases. The CDR3 has 13 amino acids. V was shortened by 2 bases and J by 2 bases, with 7 bases between the two germline ends. From germline, CDR1 is MNHEY and CDR2 SVGAGI.

V gene TRBV2 combines with J gene TRBJ2-5, with 11 bases that match TRBD1. This CDR3 region has 15 residues. V lost 6 bases to trimming and J lost 5 bases; unmatched junction nucleotides: 8. Germline loops: CDR1 SNHLY, CDR2 FYNNEI. CDR3 sequence reads: CASSVGQGARETQYF. The CDR3 bases are TGTGCCAGCAGCGTTGGACAGGGGGCGCGGGAGACCCAGTACTTC. Full variable domain (missing parts from reference TRBV2 and TRBJ2-5): EPEVTQTPSHQVTQMGQEVILRCVPISNHLYFYWYRQILGQKVEFLVSFYNNEISEKSEIFDDQFSVERPDGSNFTLKIRSTKLEDSAMYFCASSVGQGARETQYFGPGTRLLVL.

This chain links TRBV2 with TRBJ2-7; D ambiguous. The CDR3 sequence is 13 residues long. Per the germline V gene, CDR1 is SNHLY and CDR2 is FYNNEI. V was cut by 10 bases and J by 5 bases, with 18 bases left in between. CDR3 nucleotides: TGTGCCACCACGGGTGCCAGTGGGGACGAGCAGTACTTC. Amino acids: CATTGASGDEQYF.

This clone showed up just a few times. The V call is TRBV19, the J call TRBJ2-1; D call uncertain. The CDR3 is 13 residues long. V dropped 4 bases and J dropped 3 bases, with 7 bases sitting between them. Germline assignment: CDR1 LNHDA and CDR2 SQIVND (reference sequence). The CDR3 DNA sequence: TGTGCCAGTAGTACGGCAGTCTACAATGAGCAGTTCTTC. It specifies CASSTAVYNEQFF.

The J gene is TRBJ1-1, the V gene TRBV6-5; no clear D. Germline loops: CDR1 MNHEY, CDR2 SVGAGI. The CDR3 totals 14 residues. V was shortened by 2 bases and J by 1 base, with 8 bases between the two germline ends. The chain's CDR3 is CASSYGPENTEAFF. The CDR3, as DNA: TGTGCCAGCAGTTACGGCCCAGAGAACACTGAAGCTTTCTTT.

This rearrangement joins TRBV6-5 to TRBJ2-2, with a weak D call TRBD2 (5 bases). The CDR3 loop spans 15 amino acids. Germline V gene sequence: CDR1 MNHEY, CDR2 SVGAGI. V dropped 6 bases and J dropped 3 bases, with 14 bases sitting between them. CDR3 sequence: CASSLAQEYTGELFF. CDR3 bases: TGTGCCAGCAGCCTAGCCCAGGAGTACACCGGGGAGCTGTTTTTT.

This clone is judged hyperexpanded. The chain is built from TRBV9 and TRBJ1-5; 8 positions match TRBD1. This CDR3 is built from 14 residues. The germline V gene has CDR1 SGDLS and CDR2 YYNGEE. The ends lost 5 bases at V and 3 bases at J; junction bases unmatched: 4. CDR3 nucleotide sequence: TGTGCCAGCAGAGCAGGGGGCTTCAATCAGCCCCAGCATTTT. It translates to CASRAGGFNQPQHF.

This clone has just one count. This sequence joins TRBV15 and TRBJ1-6; possibly TRBD1 for D (6 bases). Deletions cut 0 bases from V and 13 bases from J, with 13 bases between. CDR1 is LNHNV and CDR2 is YYDKDF in the germline V gene (reference sequence). There are 14 residues in the CDR3. The CDR3 DNA reads TGTGCCACCAGCAGAGAGACGGGGGCGTCGCCCCTCCACTTT. It encodes CATSRETGASPLHF.

This clone was seen more than once but under ten times. This specimen includes other DNA sequences encoding the same CDR3. V and J are TRBV5-4 and TRBJ1-1; D ambiguous. V lost 2 bases, J lost 1 base, and 9 bases lay in between. This CDR3 is 14 amino acids long. Germline CDR1 SGHNT, CDR2 YYREEE (reference sequence). The CDR3: CASSFSGGNTEAFF. Here the CDR3 DNA reads TGTGCCAGCAGCTTTTCAGGTGGGAACACTGAAGCTTTCTTT.

The V call is TRBV6-5, the J call TRBJ1-1; no firm D call. From germline, CDR1 is MNHEY and CDR2 SVGAGI. V gave up 4 bases and J gave up 3 bases, with 12 bases separating them. This CDR3 is built from 14 residues. In DNA, the CDR3 is TGTGCCAGCAGTTCCGAGTTAACGGACACTGAAGCTTTCTTT. This sequence encodes CASSSELTDTEAFF.

This clone was seen a few times. The rearrangement links TRBV5-5 to TRBJ2-7; the D is unclear. The CDR3 runs 11 residues. CDR1 and CDR2 from the germline V gene are SGHKS and YYEKEE (reference sequence). V was shortened by 4 bases and J by 6 bases, with 8 bases between the two germline ends. DNA for the CDR3: TGTGCCAGCAGCACTGCGAGCGAGCAGTACTTC. Its protein product is CASSTASEQYF. Variable domain in full (rest from reference TRBV5-5 and TRBJ2-7): DAGVTQSPTHLIKTRGQQVTLRCSPISGHKSVSWYQQVLGQGPQFIFQYYEKEERGRGNFPDRFSARQFPNYSSELNVNALLLGDSALYLCASSTASEQYFGPGTRLTVT.

The chain is built from TRBV9 and TRBJ1-2, with 10 bases that match TRBD1. CDR3 length: 16 amino acids. From germline, CDR1 is SGDLS and CDR2 YYNGEE. The J segment lost 8 bases and the V segment lost 3 bases, leaving 13 bases of the junction unmatched. CDR3 DNA: TGTGCCAGCAGCGACGCGGGACAGGGGCTTAATGAGGGCTACACCTTC. It translates to CASSDAGQGLNEGYTF.

The J gene is TRBJ2-7, the V gene TRBV25-1; D unclear. The length of the CDR3 is 12 residues. Germline V gives CDR1 MGHDK, CDR2 SYGVNS. Trimming stripped 3 bases from V and 0 bases from J, with 3 bases between. CDR3 DNA: TGTGCCAGCAGTGAGAGCTCCTACGAGCAGTACTTC. Amino acid sequence: CASSESSYEQYF.

The genes are TRBV27 and TRBJ2-5; possible D gene TRBD1, 5 bases. This CDR3 is built from 12 residues. Germline V gives CDR1 MNHEY, CDR2 SMNVEV (reference sequence). V lost 7 bases, J lost 3 bases, and 9 bases lay in between. CDR3 bases: TGTGCCAGCATCGGCAGGGAAGAGACCCAGTACTTC. Translation: CASIGREETQYF.

The rearrangement links TRBV4-2 to TRBJ2-3, with D possibly matching TRBD1 (6 bases). V gave up 1 base and J gave up 1 base, with 12 bases separating them. The CDR3 is 16 residues long. The germline CDR1 and CDR2 sequences are LGHNA and YNFKEQ. The CDR3, as DNA: TGTGCCAGCAGCCAAGTTTCAGGGGTTGGCACAGATACGCAGTATTTT. It codes for CASSQVSGVGTDTQYF.